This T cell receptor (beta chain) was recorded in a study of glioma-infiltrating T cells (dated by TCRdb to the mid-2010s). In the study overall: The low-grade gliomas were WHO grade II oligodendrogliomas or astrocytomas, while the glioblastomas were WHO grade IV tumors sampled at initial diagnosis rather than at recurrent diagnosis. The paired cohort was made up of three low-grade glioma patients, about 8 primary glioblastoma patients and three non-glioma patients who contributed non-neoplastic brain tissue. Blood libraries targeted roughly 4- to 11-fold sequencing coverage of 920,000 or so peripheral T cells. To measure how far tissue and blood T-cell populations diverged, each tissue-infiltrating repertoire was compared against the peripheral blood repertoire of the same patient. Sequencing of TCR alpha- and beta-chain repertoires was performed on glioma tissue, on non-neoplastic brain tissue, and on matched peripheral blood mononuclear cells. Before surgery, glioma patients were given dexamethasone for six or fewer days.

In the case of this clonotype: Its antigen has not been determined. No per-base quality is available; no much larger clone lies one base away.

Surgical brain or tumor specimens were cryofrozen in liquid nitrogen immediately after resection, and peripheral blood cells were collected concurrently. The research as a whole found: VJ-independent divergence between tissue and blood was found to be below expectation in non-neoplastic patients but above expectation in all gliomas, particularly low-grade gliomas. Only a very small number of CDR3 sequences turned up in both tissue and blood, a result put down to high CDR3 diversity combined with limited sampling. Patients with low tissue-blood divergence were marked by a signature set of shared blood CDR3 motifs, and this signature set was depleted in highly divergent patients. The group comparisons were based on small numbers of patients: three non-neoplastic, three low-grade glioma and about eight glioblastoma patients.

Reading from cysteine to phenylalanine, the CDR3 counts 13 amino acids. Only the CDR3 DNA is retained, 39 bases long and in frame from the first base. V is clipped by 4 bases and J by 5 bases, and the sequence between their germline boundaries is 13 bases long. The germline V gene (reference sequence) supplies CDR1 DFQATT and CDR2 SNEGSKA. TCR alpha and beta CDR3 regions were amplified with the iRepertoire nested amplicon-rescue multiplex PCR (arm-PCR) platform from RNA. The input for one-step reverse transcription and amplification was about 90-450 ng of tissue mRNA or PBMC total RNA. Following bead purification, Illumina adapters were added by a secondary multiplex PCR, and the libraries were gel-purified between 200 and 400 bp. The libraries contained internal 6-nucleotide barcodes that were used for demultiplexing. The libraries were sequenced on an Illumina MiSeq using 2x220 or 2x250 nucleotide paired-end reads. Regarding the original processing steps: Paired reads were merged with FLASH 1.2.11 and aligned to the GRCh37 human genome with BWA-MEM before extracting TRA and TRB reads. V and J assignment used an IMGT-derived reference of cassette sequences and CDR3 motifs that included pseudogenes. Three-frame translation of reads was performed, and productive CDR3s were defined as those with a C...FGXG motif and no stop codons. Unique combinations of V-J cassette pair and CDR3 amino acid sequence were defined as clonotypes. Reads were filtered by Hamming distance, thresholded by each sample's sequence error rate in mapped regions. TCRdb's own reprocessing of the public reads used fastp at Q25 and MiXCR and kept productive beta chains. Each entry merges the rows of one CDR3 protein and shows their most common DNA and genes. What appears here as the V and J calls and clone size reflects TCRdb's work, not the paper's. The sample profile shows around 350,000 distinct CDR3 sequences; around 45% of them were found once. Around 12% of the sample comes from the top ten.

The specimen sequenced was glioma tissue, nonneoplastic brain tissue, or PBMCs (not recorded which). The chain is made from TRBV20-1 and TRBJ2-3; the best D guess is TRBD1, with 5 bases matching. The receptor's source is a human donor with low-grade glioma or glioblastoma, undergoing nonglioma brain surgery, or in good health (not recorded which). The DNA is TGCAGTGCTATCACAGGTTGGGAAGATACGCAGTATTTT. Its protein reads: CSAITGWEDTQYF.